These 24 T cell receptor beta chains came from one sample sequenced in a study of blood T cell repertoires in COVID-19. TCRdb's table, derived via immunoSEQ multiplex PCR, lists solely in-frame clones and lacks some. The sample holds under 300,000 clones, around 87% seen once. The sequenced sample was PBMCs or T cells enriched from blood (not recorded which). The source of these receptors is a woman between 35 and 50 years old with acute COVID-19.

This rearrangement joins TRBV4-1 to TRBJ2-5, with D possibly matching TRBD2 (6 bases). Per the germline V gene, CDR1 is MGHRA and CDR2 is YSYEKL. The CDR3 totals 14 residues. The V gene lost 7 bases and the J gene lost 5 bases, with 17 bases spanning the gap. The DNA of the CDR3 is TGCGCCAGCAAAGCTGCAGGAGGGAGGGAGACCCAGTACTTC. Translated: CASKAAGGRETQYF.

The V call is TRBV21-1, the J call TRBJ1-2. TRBV21-1 is listed as a pseudogene. The CDR3 runs to 13 residues. CDR3 in amino acids: CASSKGGSNGYTF. The CDR3 DNA reads as TGTGCCAGCAGCAAGGGAGGGTCGAATGGCTACACCTTC.

The rearrangement uses TRBV13 and TRBJ2-2, with D maybe TRBD2 (5 bases). Trimming stripped 2 bases from V and 2 bases from J, with 9 bases between. The germline CDR1 and CDR2 sequences are PRHDT and FYEKMQ (reference sequence). CDR3 length equals 15 residues. CDR3 DNA sequence: TGTGCCAGCAGCTTAAGGACTTCCAACACCGGGGAGCTGTTTTTT. This gives the protein CASSLRTSNTGELFF. Supplemented by reference TRBV13 and TRBJ2-2, the full variable domain reads AAGVIQSPRHLIKEKRETATLKCYPIPRHDTVYWYQQGPGQDPQFLISFYEKMQSDKGSIPDRFSAQQFSDYHSELNMSSLELGDSALYFCASSLRTSNTGELFFGEGSRLTVL.

The V call is TRBV19, the J call TRBJ2-7, with D tentatively TRBD2 (5 bases). Germline V gene sequence: CDR1 LNHDA, CDR2 SQIVND (reference sequence). Trimming took off 2 bases at V and 5 bases at J, with 10 bases between the two ends. CDR3 length equals 13 residues. The DNA for the CDR3 is TGTGCCAGTAGTATAAAGAGGGCGGACGAGCAGTACTTC. This gives the protein CASSIKRADEQYF.

V is TRBV19 and J is TRBJ2-1; the match to TRBD2 covers 10 bases. Trimming took 6 bases from V and 5 from J; bases not matched to a gene: 4. Germline-derived CDR1 and CDR2 are LNHDA and SQIVND (reference sequence). This CDR3 is built from 14 residues. CDR3 bases: TGTGCCAGTAGCGAGGGACTAGCGCACAATGAGCAGTTCTTC. Protein: CASSEGLAHNEQFF.

The chain uses TRBV9 and TRBJ1-3; 7 bases match TRBD1. Germline lookup yields CDR1 SGDLS and CDR2 YYNGEE. The V segment lost 4 bases and the J segment 8 bases; nucleotides outside the gene matches: 6. This CDR3 region has 13 residues. The DNA for the CDR3 is TGTGCCAGCAGCCCACAGGGGCTGGACACCATATATTTT. Translation gives CASSPQGLDTIYF.

Only one count was recorded for this clone. V is TRBV3-1 (or the pseudogene TRBV3-2) and J is TRBJ2-3; 12 nucleotides match TRBD2. V gave up 0 bases and J gave up 3 bases; unmatched junction bases: 13. Germline CDR1 and CDR2: LGHDT and YNNKEL (reference sequence). This CDR3 has 20 residues. CDR3 DNA sequence: TGTGCCAGCAGCCAAGAAACGCCGGGACTAGCGGGTGGAAATACAGATACGCAGTATTTT. Protein product: CASSQETPGLAGGNTDTQYF.

The chain carries TRBV10-3 and TRBJ1-1; 9 nucleotides match TRBD1. The CDR3 totals 13 residues. Per germline, CDR1 ENHRY and CDR2 SYGVKD. V dropped 7 bases and J dropped 6; count of bases not matched to a gene: 6. The CDR3 is CAINPGQGSEAFF. DNA of the CDR3: TGTGCCATCAATCCGGGACAGGGATCTGAAGCTTTCTTT.

The sample holds one count of this clone. The chain is built from TRBV5-4 and TRBJ1-1; the match to TRBD1 covers 7 bases. The germline V gene has CDR1 SGHNT and CDR2 YYREEE (reference sequence). The CDR3 has 15 amino acids. V lost 4 bases and J lost 1; bases outside the gene matches: 7. The CDR3 region is CASSGRGQKNTEAFF. The CDR3 bases are TGTGCCAGCAGCGGACGGGGACAGAAGAACACTGAAGCTTTCTTT.

This clone was picked up a small number of times. V gene TRBV6-8 combines with J gene TRBJ2-1; D is ambiguous. The V gene lost 6 bases and the J gene lost 5 bases, with 14 bases spanning the gap. CDR1 and CDR2 from the germline V gene are MNHGY and SAAAGT. The CDR3 length is 14 residues. The CDR3 sequence is CASRRLGWDNEQFF. The CDR3 DNA is TGTGCCAGCAGACGACTCGGATGGGACAATGAGCAGTTCTTC.

The chain carries TRBV2 and TRBJ2-1; TRBD2 agrees at 8 bases. CDR1 is SNHLY and CDR2 is FYNNEI in the germline V gene. CDR3 size: 15 residues. J gave up 0 bases and V 4 bases, and 2 bases lay outside the gene matches. CDR3 coding DNA: TGTGCCAGCAGTGTTCTAGCGGGCTCCTACAATGAGCAGTTCTTC. Residues: CASSVLAGSYNEQFF.

This clone occurred a few times. The rearrangement joins TRBV5-8 to TRBJ2-2; a possible D gene is TRBD1 (5 bases). CDR1 and CDR2 (germline): SGHTS, YDEGEE. With 0 bases removed from V and 4 bases from J, the gap between germline ends came to 19 bases. This CDR3 comprises 18 residues. DNA for the CDR3: TGTGCCAGCAGCTTGGCCGTGACAGAGAGGCTTATCACCGGGGAGCTGTTTTTT. Amino acids: CASSLAVTERLITGELFF.

The chain combines TRBV11-1 with TRBJ2-2; TRBD2 is a possible D gene (5 bases). CDR3 length: 14 residues. Germline V CDR1 and CDR2: SGHAT, FQDESV (reference sequence). Trimming left V 3 bases short and J 3 bases short, with 8 bases between. CDR3 bases: TGTGCCAGCAGCTTCCGGGGAGACACCGGGGAGCTGTTTTTT. It is translated as CASSFRGDTGELFF.

The V and J genes are TRBV5-1 and TRBJ2-6; 8 positions agree with TRBD1. The trim removed 2 bases at V and 0 bases at J, leaving 16 bases unmatched. This CDR3 spans 21 amino acids. Germline V gives CDR1 SGHRS, CDR2 YFSETQ. The chain's CDR3 is CASSLKGQVESVDSGANVLTF. CDR3 bases: TGCGCCAGCAGCTTAAAGGGACAGGTGGAATCCGTGGACTCTGGGGCCAACGTCCTGACTTTC.

About this clone: The same CDR3 arises from other DNA sequences in this sample as well. This sequence joins TRBV7-9 and TRBJ1-5; 11 nucleotides line up with TRBD1. V was clipped by 4 bases and J by 6 bases; unmatched bases: 5. Per germline, CDR1 SEHNR and CDR2 FQNEAQ (reference sequence). The CDR3 is made up of 15 amino acids. The CDR3 region has the DNA TGTGCCAGCAGCTCGGACAGGGGGCCTGGTCAGCCCCAGCATTTT. Its translation: CASSSDRGPGQPQHF.

Details on this clone: The junction departs from the called germline gene at one end, perhaps through a read error. The chain has TRBV29-1 and TRBJ2-7, with D perhaps TRBD1 (6 bases). From germline, CDR1 is SQVTM and CDR2 ANQGSEA. The CDR3 is made up of 16 amino acids. CDR3 DNA sequence: TGCAGCGCTGAAGTAACAGGGCCTACCCTGACCTACGAGCAGTACTTC. Translated, it gives CSAEVTGPTLTYEQYF.

J is TRBJ2-5 and V is TRBV5-5; 8 bases fit TRBD2. Germline V CDR1 and CDR2: SGHKS, YYEKEE (reference sequence). The CDR3 runs to 15 residues. Germline trimming cut 4 bases from V and 6 bases from J; bases unmatched to any gene: 11. CDR3 sequence: CASSVGLVGQKTQYF. Here the CDR3 DNA reads TGTGCCAGCAGCGTGGGACTAGTGGGTCAAAAGACCCAGTACTTC. The entire variable domain, with the rest obtained from reference TRBV5-5 and TRBJ2-5, is as follows: DAGVTQSPTHLIKTRGQQVTLRCSPISGHKSVSWYQQVLGQGPQFIFQYYEKEERGRGNFPDRFSARQFPNYSSELNVNALLLGDSALYLCASSVGLVGQKTQYFGPGTRLLVL.

The rearrangement joins TRBV19 to TRBJ2-7; D is possibly TRBD2 (6 bases). V lost 9 bases, J lost 6 bases, and 15 bases lay in between. Germline loops: CDR1 LNHDA, CDR2 SQIVND (reference sequence). This CDR3 contains 12 residues. This CDR3 is CASGSAPLEQYF. CDR3 nucleotides: TGTGCCAGCGGGAGTGCACCCCTCGAGCAGTACTTC.

For this clone: This CDR3 is also generated by other DNA sequences in the sample. V is TRBV14 and J is TRBJ2-7; D is perhaps TRBD1 (7 bases). Germline V CDR1 and CDR2: SGHDN, FVKESK. V was pared by 1 base and J by 3 bases, with 10 bases between. The CDR3 is 14 amino acids. The CDR3 bases are TGTGCCAGCAGCCAAGGACAGGGAGGCTACGAGCAGTACTTC. Translation gives CASSQGQGGYEQYF.

V is TRBV11-1 and J is TRBJ2-7; D uncertain. The CDR3 sequence is 13 residues long. The ends were cut back, 2 bases at V and 7 bases at J, with 12 bases in the middle. Germline CDR1 is SGHAT and CDR2 is FQDESV (reference sequence). The CDR3 region has the DNA TGTGCCAGCAGCTTATTACAGAATTTGGAGCAGTACTTC. Translated: CASSLLQNLEQYF.

There are a few counts of this clone. The V gene is TRBV5-5, the J gene TRBJ1-2; D is possibly TRBD1 (5 bases). Trimming took off 5 bases at V and 9 bases at J, with 17 bases between the two ends. CDR1 SGHKS and CDR2 YYEKEE come from the germline V gene (reference sequence). The CDR3 has 13 residues. This CDR3 reads CASRYTSGTRYTF. Written as DNA, the CDR3 is TGTGCCAGCAGATATACAAGCGGGACGCGCTACACCTTC. The complete variable domain, with remaining parts taken from reference TRBV5-5 and TRBJ1-2, reads DAGVTQSPTHLIKTRGQQVTLRCSPISGHKSVSWYQQVLGQGPQFIFQYYEKEERGRGNFPDRFSARQFPNYSSELNVNALLLGDSALYLCASRYTSGTRYTFGSGTRLTVV.

The rearrangement links TRBV9 to TRBJ1-2; 10 bases match TRBD1. The V segment lost 0 bases and the J segment 0 bases; nucleotides outside the gene matches: 11. The CDR3 totals 19 residues. From germline, CDR1 is SGDLS and CDR2 YYNGEE. CDR3 nucleotides: TGTGCCAGCAGCGTAGCTACGGTGGGACAGGGGTTATCTAACTATGGCTACACCTTC. It specifies CASSVATVGQGLSNYGYTF.

The chain is built from TRBV19 and TRBJ2-1; 7 bases fit TRBD1. In germline, CDR1 is LNHDA, CDR2 SQIVND (reference sequence). The CDR3 consists of 15 residues. Trimming removed 8 bases from V and 6 bases from J; junction bases left unmatched: 13. This chain's CDR3 is CASSTTGEMGNEQFF. CDR3 in DNA: TGTGCCAGTTCGACAACAGGGGAGATGGGCAATGAGCAGTTCTTC.

The V call is TRBV6-1, the J call TRBJ1-2, with TRBD1 matching over 7 bases. Germline CDR1 MNHNS, CDR2 SASEGT. After removal of 1 base from V and 5 bases from J, the junction contained 13 bases not matched to a gene. This CDR3 comprises 17 residues. DNA of the CDR3: TGTGCCAGCAGTGAAGGAACCGGGACAGATGCCCAGTATGGCTACACCTTC. Protein: CASSEGTGTDAQYGYTF.